The T cell receptor (beta chain) described here comes from a study of T-cell reconstitution after alpha-beta-depleted transplantation in children. This clonotype turned up a few times. This sample's TCRbeta library carried unique molecular identifier barcodes. TCRdb processed the PCR reads anew with MiXCR; each CDR3 protein has one entry. This table holds about 980,000 distinct CDR3 sequences, about 26% found once. The CDR3 extends over 15 amino acids. V lost 2 bases to trimming and J lost 1 base, with 11 bases between them. This clonotype originated in a boy less than two years old who had a stem cell transplant for SCID, so the T cells may come from the graft donor. The chain employs TRBV12-3 or TRBV12-4 and TRBJ2-5; perhaps D is TRBD1 or TRBD2 (7 bases each). The specimen comprised PBMCs, mostly from graft donor cells, sampled 360 days after TCRalphabeta/CD19-depleted stem cell transplant. The CDR3 bases are TGTGCCAGCAGTTTAAGCGGGACAGTCCAAGAGACCCAGTACTTC. Its translation: CASSLSGTVQETQYF.